One sample yielded the 3 T cell receptor beta chains listed below, sequenced in a study of shared clonotypes between healthy human individuals. The naive CD8 fraction comprised CD45RO-negative cells positively selected for CCR7 and excluded terminally differentiated effector memory CD45RA+ cells. Sequenced by immunoSEQ multiplex PCR; TCRdb stores in-frame clones only, minus some. The repertoire consists of 700,000 to 950,000 clones, with 96% occurring once and the leading ten covering under 0.3%. The sequenced sample consisted of naive CD8+ T cells sorted from blood. The receptors here all came from a man aged 25 to 40 in good health.

This chain connects TRBV4-1 to TRBJ2-7; tentatively, D is TRBD2 (5 bases). CDR1 MGHRA and CDR2 YSYEKL come from the germline V gene. V was cut by 3 bases and J by 4 bases, with 19 bases left in between. This CDR3 has 16 amino acids. In DNA form, the CDR3 reads TGCGCCAGCAGCCAGGAGGAAGGAGCAGGCCGGTACGAGCAGTACTTC. It yields the protein CASSQEEGAGRYEQYF.

The CDR3 sequence is CASSSSISSGSIYNEQFF. The CDR3 DNA reads as TGTGCCAGCAGCTCCTCAATCTCTAGCGGGAGTATCTACAATGAGCAGTTCTTC. J is TRBJ2-1 and V is TRBV5-8; 10 bases line up with TRBD2. CDR3 size: 18 residues. The germline gives CDR1 SGHTS, CDR2 YDEGEE. Trimming cost V 3 bases and J 3 bases; bases outside gene matches: 12.

The gene calls are TRBV4-2 and TRBJ2-2, with TRBD2 as a possible D gene (6 bases). The CDR3 sequence is 14 residues long. Looked up from germline, CDR1 is LGHNA and CDR2 is YNFKEQ. Trimming stripped 3 bases from V and 4 bases from J, with 9 bases between. CDR3 protein: CASSHAGPTGELFF. The CDR3 coding sequence is TGTGCCAGCAGCCACGCGGGACCCACCGGGGAGCTGTTTTTT.